Listed below are T cell receptor beta chains from one sample, sequenced in a study of T-cell memory formation after mild COVID-19. TCRdb analysed the 5' RACE reads with MiXCR anew, one entry per CDR3 protein. The sample shows hundreds of thousands of distinct CDR3 sequences, around 28% of them seen only once. The sequencing input was PBMCs or a T cell subset sorted from them (not recorded which). The receptor set was obtained from an adult woman who had mild COVID-19 (a few samples of this study predate the infection). Cell type and time point are not known. Each CDR3 is given without its conserved first and last residue. Where a row states a size, it is once, few, many or the class of an expanded clone; other rows omit it.

size | J | V | CDR3
- | TRBJ2-7 | TRBV12-5 | ASGLVRQSYEQY
few | TRBJ2-7 | TRBV6-5 | ASSYSSLTGSYEQY
few | TRBJ2-7 | TRBV6-2/TRBV6-3 | ASSSPGLAGPYEQY
few | TRBJ2-1 | TRBV5-1 | ASSQARQGAYEQF
- | TRBJ2-7 | TRBV20-1 | SASPDLGYEQY
few | TRBJ2-7 | TRBV12-3/TRBV12-4 | ASSLASRPYEQY
few | TRBJ1-1 | TRBV27 | ASSFGQGQETEAF
few | TRBJ2-3 | TRBV9 | ASSVEGLADYTDTQY
few | TRBJ2-7 | TRBV14 | ASSLVRTLMEEQY
few | TRBJ1-1 | TRBV19 | ASSHRGRTEAF
- | TRBJ1-2 | TRBV7-2 | ASSSGQGTLYGYT
- | TRBJ2-3 | TRBV20-1 | SARDPRTSGSADTQY
many | TRBJ2-1 | TRBV12-3/TRBV12-4 | ASSLRDEQF
- | TRBJ2-4 | TRBV9 | ASSRDNIQY
many | TRBJ2-7 | TRBV15 | ATSRDRGLSEQY
- | TRBJ2-5 | TRBV6-1 | ASIVGTSRSGETQY
few | TRBJ2-2 | TRBV6-6 | ASSLTGGHGELF
few | TRBJ2-1 | TRBV7-9 | ASSDRTSPYNEQF
- | TRBJ2-5 | TRBV12-3/TRBV12-4 | ASSGFGTSGQETQY
few | TRBJ2-7 | TRBV20-1 | SASRDRISEQY
- | TRBJ2-7 | TRBV11-2 | ASRMGTEQY
few | TRBJ2-7 | TRBV5-6 | ASSLVGSVYEQY
few | TRBJ2-1 | TRBV7-2 | ASSVAASSYNEQF
- | TRBJ1-1 | TRBV13 | ASSTATGGNTEAF
- | TRBJ1-5 | TRBV15 | ATSRDSSNQPQH
- | TRBJ2-7 | TRBV12-3/TRBV12-4 | ASSSRVYEQY
- | TRBJ2-3 | TRBV2 | ASSEGLASLPDTQY
- | TRBJ2-7 | TRBV2 | ASSVASPLYEQY
- | TRBJ1-2 | TRBV24-1 | ATSVDSNYGYT
few | TRBJ2-3 | TRBV7-2 | ASSPRSRNTDTQY
once | TRBJ2-1 | TRBV19 | ASSPSPGVNEQF
few | TRBJ2-7 | TRBV20-1 | SAPRQDPPYEQY
- | TRBJ1-1 | TRBV10-2 | ASRKGMNTEAF
few | TRBJ2-1 | TRBV29-1 | SVHQGARI
few | TRBJ2-1 | TRBV5-5 | ASSPPGGVTEQF
- | TRBJ2-2 | TRBV11-2 | ASSSPGRSTGELF
- | TRBJ2-2 | TRBV7-6 | ASSLETSSLF
- | TRBJ2-1 | TRBV5-1 | ASSPQGREQSYNEQF
- | TRBJ1-2 | TRBV7-9 | ATYRGLFQGSNYGYT
few | TRBJ2-5 | TRBV27 | ASSSRTSGGSQETQY
few | TRBJ2-5 | TRBV7-8 | ASSSVSGETQY
few | TRBJ1-1 | TRBV29-1 | SVVGQPNTEAF
- | TRBJ2-7 | TRBV4-3 | ASSQAEVAPYYEQY
few | TRBJ1-5 | TRBV7-8 | ASSFDTGNQPQH
- | TRBJ1-5 | TRBV29-1 | SVSGTGVDGQPQH
- | TRBJ1-1 | TRBV9 | ASSVEGLSTEAF
- | TRBJ2-1 | TRBV12-3/TRBV12-4 | ASSLRTSGVLNNEQF
- | TRBJ1-1 | TRBV7-8 | ASSSISLGQGRPEAF
few | TRBJ2-3 | TRBV30 | AWSPWTSGDTDTQY